Each of the 4 T cell receptor beta chains below was sequenced from the same sample in a study of response to subunit inactivated influenza vaccine. TCRdb used MiXCR to reprocess the RT-PCR reads, holding one entry per CDR3 protein. The data show about 610,000 distinct CDR3 sequences, about 15% seen once. Sequenced material: PBMCs from blood, taken 11 to 12 days after vaccination. The source is a man in his fifties who received an inactivated influenza vaccine.

This rearrangement joins TRBV7-2 to TRBJ2-2; TRBD1 matches 9 bases. The CDR3 length is 15 residues. CDR1 SGHTA and CDR2 FQGNSA come from the germline V gene. V dropped 10 bases and J dropped 2; count of bases not matched to a gene: 8. The chain's CDR3 is CATSPGQGNTGELFF. The CDR3 DNA reads TGTGCCACTTCACCGGGACAGGGAAACACCGGGGAGCTGTTTTTT. The entire variable domain, with the rest obtained from reference TRBV7-2 and TRBJ2-2, is as follows: GAGVSQSPSNKVTEKGKDVELRCDPISGHTALYWYRQSLGQGLEFLIYFQGNSAPDKSGLPSDRFSAERTGGSVSTLTIQRTQQEDSAVYLCATSPGQGNTGELFFGEGSRLTVL.

This clonotype showed up many times. This chain links TRBV4-1 with TRBJ2-2; 7 nucleotides line up with TRBD1. CDR3 length equals 15 residues. J was trimmed by 6 bases and V by 2 bases; bases with no gene match: 6. Germline assignment: CDR1 MGHRA and CDR2 YSYEKL. The CDR3 region is CASSQKQGWAGELFF. In nucleotides, the CDR3 is TGCGCCAGCAGCCAAAAACAGGGGTGGGCCGGGGAGCTGTTTTTT.

CDR3 residues: CASSRPRGMTDTQYF. The CDR3, as DNA: TGTGCCAGCAGCCGCCCGCGAGGGATGACAGATACGCAGTATTTT. J is TRBJ2-3 and V is TRBV28; TRBD2 is a possible D gene (5 bases). Trimming pared 6 bases from V and 3 bases from J, leaving 16 bases between. The germline CDR1 and CDR2 sequences are MDHEN and SYDVKM. The length of the CDR3 is 15 residues. Supplemented by reference TRBV28 and TRBJ2-3, the full variable domain reads DVKVTQSSRYLVKRTGEKVFLECVQDMDHENMFWYRQDPGLGLRLIYFSYDVKMKEKGDIPEGYSVSREKKERFSLILESASTNQTSMYLCASSRPRGMTDTQYFGPGTRLTVL.

This clonotype was counted between two and nine times. The chain uses TRBV4-3 and TRBJ2-1; no clear D. This CDR3 has 16 residues. V lost 1 base to trimming and J lost 0 bases, with 10 bases between them. CDR1 LGHNA and CDR2 YSLEER come from the germline V gene. The CDR3 spells CASSQGASSSYNEQFF. The CDR3 region has the DNA TGCGCCAGCAGCCAAGGGGCCTCTTCCTCCTACAATGAGCAGTTCTTC.